The next 28 T cell receptor beta chains were all read from a single sample in a study of human T cells and chemical hapten exposure. Via MiXCR, TCRdb re-called the 5' RACE reads, giving one row per CDR3 protein. The table shows 110,000 to 150,000 distinct CDR3 sequences, with around 4.1% occurring only once. The starting material, unfractionated whole blood, was used for total RNA extraction. The receptors originated from a female donor in good health.

This clonotype was detected ten times or more. The rearrangement joins TRBV3-1 to TRBJ2-7; 7 bases map to TRBD1. J lost 2 bases, V lost 5 bases, and 9 bases had no gene match. The CDR3 consists of 15 residues. CDR1 and CDR2 (germline): LGHDT, YNNKEL (reference sequence). CDR3 nucleotides: TGTGCCAGCAGCTATGGCTCGGGACAGCCCTACGAGCAGTACTTC. It yields the protein CASSYGSGQPYEQYF.

The J gene is TRBJ2-7, the V gene TRBV13, with D possibly being TRBD2 (6 bases). This CDR3 has 13 amino acids. V shed 2 bases and J shed 2 bases, with 7 bases lying between them. CDR1 is PRHDT and CDR2 is FYEKMQ in the germline V gene (reference sequence). The DNA for the CDR3 is TGTGCCAGCAGCTTATCGGGGGCCTACGAGCAGTACTTC. Its translation: CASSLSGAYEQYF.

This clonotype was seen repeatedly, ten times or more. This chain uses TRBV9 with TRBJ2-3; 16 nucleotides line up with TRBD2. CDR1 and CDR2 (germline): SGDLS, YYNGEE. J lost 3 bases, V lost 3 bases, and 4 bases had no gene match. The CDR3 loop spans 17 amino acids. Here the CDR3 reads CASSAGTSGGATDTQYF. CDR3 bases: TGTGCCAGCAGCGCGGGGACTAGCGGGGGGGCGACAGATACGCAGTATTTT. The full variable domain, with the rest looked up from reference TRBV9 and TRBJ2-3, is DSGVTQTPKHLITATGQRVTLRCSPRSGDLSVYWYQQSLDQGLQFLIQYYNGEERAKGNILERFSAQQFPDLHSELNLSSLELGDSALYFCASSAGTSGGATDTQYFGPGTRLTVL.

The sample holds many counts of this clonotype. J is TRBJ2-2 and V is TRBV11-2; 7 bases are a match to TRBD1. Germline loops: CDR1 SGHAT, CDR2 FQNNGV. The CDR3 sequence is 15 residues long. Losses at the gene ends were 3 bases for V and 6 bases for J; bases not matched to a gene: 7. DNA of the CDR3: TGTGCCAGCAGCTTGATTCCAGGGGGTGCCGGGGAGCTGTTTTTT. Encoded protein: CASSLIPGGAGELFF.

Ten or more counts support this clonotype. The chain combines TRBV6-4 with TRBJ2-1, with TRBD1 as a possible D gene (5 bases). Germline V gives CDR1 MRHNA, CDR2 SNTAGT. This CDR3 has 13 residues. Trimming removed 8 bases at V and 4 bases at J, with 12 bases between. CDR3 coding DNA: TGTGCCAGCGGGGCTGAAGCATACAATGAGCAGTTCTTC. Protein: CASGAEAYNEQFF.

This clonotype was recorded many times. The chain is built from TRBV29-1 and TRBJ2-3; 14 bases fit TRBD2. V dropped 6 bases and J dropped 2; count of bases not matched to a gene: 13. Germline CDR1 and CDR2: SQVTM and ANQGSEA. There are 18 residues in the CDR3. The CDR3 bases are TGCAGCGTCCTCCCCCGACTAGCGGGGGGGCTGGTCACAGATACGCAGTATTTT. Translating it yields CSVLPRLAGGLVTDTQYF.

This clonotype has at least ten counts. This chain connects TRBV20-1 to TRBJ2-4, with TRBD2 identical over 11 bases. The CDR3 sequence is 15 residues long. The germline gives CDR1 DFQATT, CDR2 SNEGSKA (reference sequence). The V segment lost 4 bases and the J segment 6 bases; nucleotides outside the gene matches: 8. The CDR3 region is CSATPGTSGTNIQYF. In nucleotides, the CDR3 is TGCAGTGCTACACCCGGGACTAGCGGAACAAACATTCAGTACTTC.

Ten or more counts support this clonotype. This chain links TRBV30 with TRBJ2-2; weak D call: TRBD1 (6 bases). The V end lost 2 bases, the J end lost 7 bases, and 11 bases lay between the germline ends. CDR1 and CDR2 (germline): GTSNPN, SVGIG (reference sequence). The CDR3 has 13 residues. DNA for the CDR3: TGTGCCTGGAGTCGGCAGGGGAACGGGGAGCTGTTTTTT. Encoded protein: CAWSRQGNGELFF.

This clonotype was detected many times. The J gene is TRBJ2-2, the V gene TRBV5-6, with D unclear. The CDR3 loop spans 16 amino acids. Germline assignment: CDR1 SGHDT and CDR2 YYEEEE. V lost 1 base to trimming and J lost 6 bases, with 16 bases between them. CDR3 coding DNA: TGTGCCAGCAGCTTGTATTTCCTCACCCCGCCCGGGGAGCTGTTTTTT. This encodes CASSLYFLTPPGELFF.

Concerning this clonotype itself: Just one base apart from a much larger clone, this may be a read error. This chain connects TRBV7-2 to TRBJ2-3; a weak D match, TRBD1 (5 bases). The germline gives CDR1 SGHTA, CDR2 FQGNSA. The ends were cut back, 6 bases at V and 5 bases at J, with 9 bases in the middle. The CDR3 loop spans 12 amino acids. The CDR3 protein is CASSRREDTQYF. The CDR3, as DNA: TGTGCCAGCAGTCGCAGGGAAGATACGCAGTATTTT.

This clonotype was observed at least ten times. V gene TRBV5-1 combines with J gene TRBJ1-1, with D tentatively TRBD1 (5 bases). The germline gives CDR1 SGHRS, CDR2 YFSETQ. V was trimmed by 3 bases and J by 1 base, leaving 10 bases between them. The CDR3 runs to 14 residues. CDR3 coding DNA: TGCGCCAGCAGCTATAATGGGGGGAACACTGAAGCTTTCTTT. Amino acids: CASSYNGGNTEAFF.

The sample holds many counts of this clonotype. The genes are TRBV20-1 and TRBJ1-1; D not resolved. V dropped 6 bases and J dropped 1 base, with 18 bases sitting between them. Germline assignment: CDR1 DFQATT and CDR2 SNEGSKA (reference sequence). This CDR3 comprises 15 residues. The CDR3 sequence: CSAVGGEQWNTEAFF. As DNA, the CDR3 is TGCAGTGCCGTCGGCGGGGAGCAGTGGAACACTGAAGCTTTCTTT.

This clonotype was detected ten times or more. This chain connects TRBV11-2 to TRBJ2-3; 15 nucleotides align to TRBD2. From germline, CDR1 is SGHAT and CDR2 FQNNGV. The CDR3 is made up of 16 amino acids. V was pared by 5 bases and J by 3 bases, with 3 bases of the junction left unmatched. The CDR3 reads CASSIGTSGGTDTQYF. CDR3 nucleotides: TGTGCCAGCAGCATCGGGACTAGCGGGGGGACAGATACGCAGTATTTT.

This clonotype was seen at least ten times. The CDR3, as DNA: TGTGCCAGCAGCCAGGATGCGGGGGCTCCCTATGGCTACACCTTC. Translation gives CASSQDAGAPYGYTF. J is TRBJ1-2 and V is TRBV7-9, with D perhaps TRBD1 (6 bases). There are 15 residues in the CDR3. V gave up 5 bases and J gave up 4 bases, with 17 bases separating them. Germline CDR1 SEHNR, CDR2 FQNEAQ (reference sequence).

This clonotype was counted ten times or more. This chain connects TRBV7-9 to TRBJ1-4; D possibly corresponds to TRBD1 (5 bases). Germline CDR1 reads SEHNR; CDR2 reads FQNEAQ (reference sequence). This CDR3 region has 15 residues. Trimming stripped 5 bases from V and 7 bases from J, with 17 bases between. This CDR3 is CASSRAGVAGEKLFF. Written as DNA, the CDR3 is TGTGCCAGCAGCCGCGCGGGGGTTGCTGGTGAAAAACTGTTTTTT.

There are many counts of this clonotype. The chain recombines TRBV9 with TRBJ2-3, with 9 bases lining up with TRBD2. The germline V gene encodes CDR1 SGDLS and CDR2 YYNGEE. The CDR3 loop spans 16 amino acids. J gave up 7 bases and V 0 bases, and 9 bases lay outside the gene matches. The CDR3 DNA follows: TGTGCCAGCAGCGTAGGAGCGGGGGGAATTCAAAATACGCAGTATTTT. This translates into CASSVGAGGIQNTQYF.

Many counts were recorded for this clonotype. The chain combines TRBV12-3 or TRBV12-4 with TRBJ1-4, with D maybe TRBD1 (6 bases). The CDR3 has 21 residues. Trimming removed 3 bases at V and 4 bases at J, with 30 bases between. The CDR3 loop is CASSFLSIWTASEVDNEKLFF. CDR3 bases: TGTGCCAGCAGTTTCTTGAGTATTTGGACAGCCAGCGAGGTCGATAATGAAAAACTGTTTTTT.

This clonotype was picked up many times. The chain links TRBV6-2 or TRBV6-3 to TRBJ2-5; D could derive from TRBD1 or TRBD2 (5 bases each). The CDR3 extends over 14 amino acids. CDR1 and CDR2 (germline): MNHEY, SVGEGT. Trimming stripped 6 bases from V and 2 bases from J, with 13 bases between. Written as DNA, the CDR3 is TGTGCCAGCAGACTCTCGGGGCCACAAGAGACCCAGTACTTC. It is translated as CASRLSGPQETQYF.

This clonotype was counted between two and nine times. This sequence joins TRBV20-1 and TRBJ1-5; D gene uncertain. Germline assignment: CDR1 DFQATT and CDR2 SNEGSKA (reference sequence). With 3 bases removed from V and 0 bases from J, the gap between germline ends came to 15 bases. The CDR3 is made up of 16 amino acids. The CDR3, as DNA: TGCAGTGCTAGCGATTCGGAGCCAGATAGCAATCAGCCCCAGCATTTT. Amino acid sequence: CSASDSEPDSNQPQHF.

This clonotype was seen repeatedly, ten times or more. This chain connects TRBV28 to TRBJ2-3, with D tentatively TRBD1 (5 bases). The germline V gene encodes CDR1 MDHEN and CDR2 SYDVKM. Trimming cost V 8 bases and J 2 bases, with 11 bases left between them. CDR3 length equals 13 residues. CDR3 sequence (DNA): TGTGCCAGCGACAGCTTAATCACAGATACGCAGTATTTT. It translates to CASDSLITDTQYF.

This clonotype was observed a handful of times. The genes are TRBV9 and TRBJ2-3; D perhaps matches TRBD2 (6 bases). Germline CDR1 and CDR2: SGDLS and YYNGEE. Trimming took off 0 bases at V and 5 bases at J, with 16 bases between the two ends. The CDR3 runs to 16 residues. CDR3 sequence (DNA): TGTGCCAGCAGCGTAGATGGGCGGGGTTGTGGAGATACGCAGTATTTT. Its protein product is CASSVDGRGCGDTQYF.

The chain uses TRBV3-1 and TRBJ2-2; the match to TRBD2 covers 8 bases. Germline V gene lookup returns CDR1 LGHDT and CDR2 YNNKEL (reference sequence). The CDR3 spans 17 residues. The V segment lost 0 bases and the J segment 6 bases; nucleotides outside the gene matches: 9. CDR3 nucleotides: TGTGCCAGCAGCCAAGAACCGCTCGCGGGGGGTTCCGGGGAGCTGTTTTTT. Its translation: CASSQEPLAGGSGELFF.

The chain carries TRBV5-1 and TRBJ2-3; 14 bases match TRBD2. The CDR3 runs to 18 residues. J was trimmed by 4 bases and V by 0 bases; bases with no gene match: 7. The germline CDR1 and CDR2 sequences are SGHRS and YFSETQ. The CDR3 coding sequence is TGCGCCAGCAGCTTGGGGTCCGGGACTAGCGGGGGTGCAGATACGCAGTATTTT. It is translated as CASSLGSGTSGGADTQYF.

In this sample, this clonotype turned up many times. CDR3 sequence (DNA): TGCAGCGTTGAGTCGAGTGTTAACTATGGCTACACCTTC. Amino acids: CSVESSVNYGYTF. This chain uses TRBV29-1 with TRBJ1-2; D not resolved. The CDR3 spans 13 residues. V lost 3 bases to trimming and J lost 1 base, with 9 bases between them. Germline CDR1 and CDR2: SQVTM and ANQGSEA. The variable domain in full, completed from reference TRBV29-1 and TRBJ1-2, reads SAVISQKPSRDICQRGTSLTIQCQVDSQVTMMFWYRQQPGQSLTLIATANQGSEATYESGFVIDKFPISRPNLTFSTLTVSNMSPEDSSIYLCSVESSVNYGYTFGSGTRLTVV.

This clonotype was observed many times. This chain links TRBV5-1 with TRBJ2-7; D is possibly TRBD1 (5 bases). The CDR3 runs 15 residues. Germline values: CDR1 SGHRS, CDR2 YFSETQ. V lost 5 bases and J 0 bases, leaving 15 bases between the germline ends. The CDR3 reads CASRVGQSSSYEQYF. The CDR3 DNA reads as TGCGCCAGCAGAGTGGGGCAGTCCAGCTCCTACGAGCAGTACTTC.

This clonotype was picked up many times. The chain employs TRBV7-2 and TRBJ1-1; D is possibly TRBD1 (6 bases). From germline, CDR1 is SGHTA and CDR2 FQGNSA. The CDR3 totals 14 residues. V lost 1 base, J lost 0 bases, and 6 bases lay in between. This CDR3 reads CASSLGTVNTEAFF. CDR3 bases: TGTGCCAGCAGCTTAGGGACAGTGAACACTGAAGCTTTCTTT.

This clonotype has a count of ten or more. This chain connects TRBV12-3 or TRBV12-4 to TRBJ1-6, with D maybe TRBD1 (5 bases). Trimming pared 3 bases from V and 10 bases from J, leaving 10 bases between. The CDR3 spans 13 residues. The CDR3 DNA reads TGTGCCAGCAGTTTGGGGGTTGTGTCACCCCTCCACTTT. It yields the protein CASSLGVVSPLHF.

This clonotype was observed many times. The chain is built from TRBV6-1 and TRBJ2-7, with 11 bases aligning to TRBD1. This CDR3 comprises 20 residues. CDR1 and CDR2 (germline): MNHNS, SASEGT. V was clipped by 2 bases and J by 2 bases; unmatched bases: 17. CDR3 nucleotides: TGTGCCAGCAGTGAATTATTAAGAGGGACAGGGGGTGGATCGACCTACGAGCAGTACTTC. Translating gives CASSELLRGTGGGSTYEQYF.